This T cell receptor (beta chain) was sequenced during a study of cytomegalovirus exposure and HLA in healthy donors. Study outcomes and limitations: Researchers reported that a few CMV-associated chains were confirmed in vitro as CMV antigen-specific. Reports showed the classifier diagnosing cytomegalovirus status with high specificity and sensitivity. Within the approximately 110 validation repertoires, first-cohort TCR clusters tended to co-occur, according to a later analysis.

Profiling relied on immunoSEQ multiplex PCR, and the TCRdb table lists in-frame clones only, not all of them. The sample consists of tens of thousands of clones, approximately 91% of them appearing once. On this clone itself: The antigen remains unidentified.

These donors were members of the roughly 130-subject validation cohort, a group separate from the roughly 700-subject first cohort. Trimming took off 6 bases at V and 10 bases at J, with 18 bases between the two ends. The CDR3 runs to 13 residues. Germline values: CDR1 MNHNY, CDR2 SVGAGI (reference sequence). The TCR comes from a man between 18 and 35 years old in good health and CMV-seronegative. The source material was PBMCs. The rearrangement uses TRBV6-6 and TRBJ1-2, with a possible D match to TRBD1 (6 bases). The CDR3 DNA follows: TGTGCCAGCAGCCTTAAAGCGGGGGGCGACTACACCTTC. Its translation: CASSLKAGGDYTF.